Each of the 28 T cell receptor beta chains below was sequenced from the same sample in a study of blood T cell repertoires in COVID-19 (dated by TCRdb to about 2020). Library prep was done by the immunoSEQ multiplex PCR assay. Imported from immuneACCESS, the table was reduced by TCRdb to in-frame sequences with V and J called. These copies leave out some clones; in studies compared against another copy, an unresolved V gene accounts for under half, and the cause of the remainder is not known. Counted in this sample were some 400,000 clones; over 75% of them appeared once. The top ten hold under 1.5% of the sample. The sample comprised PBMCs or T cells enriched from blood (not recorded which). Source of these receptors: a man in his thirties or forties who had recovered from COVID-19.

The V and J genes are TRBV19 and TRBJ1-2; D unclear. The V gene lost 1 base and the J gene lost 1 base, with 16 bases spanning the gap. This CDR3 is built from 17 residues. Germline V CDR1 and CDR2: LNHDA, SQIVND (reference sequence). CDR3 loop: CASSIGGKRAINYGYTF. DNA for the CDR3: TGTGCCAGTAGTATAGGAGGGAAACGAGCGATTAACTATGGCTACACCTTC.

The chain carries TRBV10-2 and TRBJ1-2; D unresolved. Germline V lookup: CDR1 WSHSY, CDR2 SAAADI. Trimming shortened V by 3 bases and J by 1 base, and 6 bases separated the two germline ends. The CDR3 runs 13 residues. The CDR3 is CASSEQINYGYTF. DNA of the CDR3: TGCGCCAGCAGTGAACAGATTAACTATGGCTACACCTTC.

The CDR3 loop reads CASSRQGYEKLFF. Written as DNA, the CDR3 is TGTGCCAGCAGTAGACAGGGTTATGAAAAACTGTTTTTT. The rearrangement uses TRBV6-5 and TRBJ1-4; TRBD1 aligns across 7 bases. The V and J ends lost 5 bases and 6 bases, in that order; junction bases with no gene match: 3. CDR1 and CDR2 from the germline V gene are MNHEY and SVGAGI. The CDR3 runs to 13 residues.

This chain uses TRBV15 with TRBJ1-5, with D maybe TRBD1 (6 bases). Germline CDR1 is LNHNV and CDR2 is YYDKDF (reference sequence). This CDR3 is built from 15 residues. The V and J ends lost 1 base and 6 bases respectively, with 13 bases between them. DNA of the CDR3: TGTGCCACCAGCAGAGCCTCAGGGGAGGGTCAGCCCCAGCATTTT. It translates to CATSRASGEGQPQHF.

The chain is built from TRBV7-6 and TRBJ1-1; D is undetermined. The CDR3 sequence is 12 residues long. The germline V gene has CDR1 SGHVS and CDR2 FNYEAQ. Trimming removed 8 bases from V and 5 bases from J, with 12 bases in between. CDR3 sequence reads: CASEELGTEAFF. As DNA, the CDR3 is TGTGCCAGCGAGGAGCTTGGGACTGAAGCTTTCTTT.

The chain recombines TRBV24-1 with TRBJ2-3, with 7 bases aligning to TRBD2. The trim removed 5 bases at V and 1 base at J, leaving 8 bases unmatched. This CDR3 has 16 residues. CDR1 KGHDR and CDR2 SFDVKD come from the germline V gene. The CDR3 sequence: CATSVTGREGTDTQYF. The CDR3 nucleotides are TGTGCCACCAGTGTCACGGGGAGGGAGGGCACAGATACGCAGTATTTT.

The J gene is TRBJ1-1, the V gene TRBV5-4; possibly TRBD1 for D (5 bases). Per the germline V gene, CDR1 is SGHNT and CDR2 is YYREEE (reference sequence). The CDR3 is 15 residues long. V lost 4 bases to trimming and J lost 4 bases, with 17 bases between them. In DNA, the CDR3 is TGTGCCAGCAGCCCTCCCACAGGCGGGGGCACTGAAGCTTTCTTT. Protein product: CASSPPTGGGTEAFF.

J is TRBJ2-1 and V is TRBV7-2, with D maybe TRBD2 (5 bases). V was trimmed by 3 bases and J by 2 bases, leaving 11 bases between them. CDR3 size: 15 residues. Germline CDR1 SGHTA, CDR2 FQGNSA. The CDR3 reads CASSFGLHPYNEQFF. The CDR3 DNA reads TGTGCCAGCAGCTTCGGACTTCACCCCTACAATGAGCAGTTCTTC.

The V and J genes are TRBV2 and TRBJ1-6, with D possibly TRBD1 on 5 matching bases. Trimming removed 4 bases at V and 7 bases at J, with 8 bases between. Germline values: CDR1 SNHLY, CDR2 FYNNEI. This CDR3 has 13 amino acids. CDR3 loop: CASSGQPNSPLHF. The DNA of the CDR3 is TGTGCCAGCAGTGGACAGCCAAATTCACCCCTCCACTTT.

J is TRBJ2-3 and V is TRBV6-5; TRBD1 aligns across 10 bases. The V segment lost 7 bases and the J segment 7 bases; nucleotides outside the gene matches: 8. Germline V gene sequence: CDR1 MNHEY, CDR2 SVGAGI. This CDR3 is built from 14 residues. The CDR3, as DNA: TGTGCCAGCAATACCGGACAGGGGGTATATACGCAGTATTTT. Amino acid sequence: CASNTGQGVYTQYF.

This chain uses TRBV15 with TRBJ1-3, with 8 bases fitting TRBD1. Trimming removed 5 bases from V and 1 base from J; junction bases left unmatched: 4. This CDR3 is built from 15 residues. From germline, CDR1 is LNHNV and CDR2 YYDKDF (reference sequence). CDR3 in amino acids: CATSRRQGSGNTIYF. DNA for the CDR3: TGTGCCACCAGCCGACGACAGGGGTCTGGAAACACCATATATTTT.

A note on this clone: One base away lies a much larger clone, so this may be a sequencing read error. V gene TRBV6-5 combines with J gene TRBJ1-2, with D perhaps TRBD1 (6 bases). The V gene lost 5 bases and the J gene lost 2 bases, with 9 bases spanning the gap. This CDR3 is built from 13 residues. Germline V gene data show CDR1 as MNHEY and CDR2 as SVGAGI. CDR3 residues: CASSPQGNYGYTF. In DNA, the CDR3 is TGTGCCAGCAGTCCGCAGGGGAACTATGGCTACACCTTC.

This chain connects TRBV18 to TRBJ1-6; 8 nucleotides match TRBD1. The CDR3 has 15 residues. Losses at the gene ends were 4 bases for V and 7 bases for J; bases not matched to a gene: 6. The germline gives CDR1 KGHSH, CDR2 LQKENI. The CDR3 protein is CASSQSRDRNSPLHF. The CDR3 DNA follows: TGTGCCAGCTCACAGAGCCGGGACAGGAATTCACCCCTCCACTTT.

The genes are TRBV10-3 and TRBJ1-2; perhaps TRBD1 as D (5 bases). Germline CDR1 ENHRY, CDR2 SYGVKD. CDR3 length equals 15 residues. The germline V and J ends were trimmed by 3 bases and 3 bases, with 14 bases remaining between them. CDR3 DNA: TGTGCCATCAGTGACAGTGACAGCACCTACTATGGCTACACCTTC. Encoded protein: CAISDSDSTYYGYTF.

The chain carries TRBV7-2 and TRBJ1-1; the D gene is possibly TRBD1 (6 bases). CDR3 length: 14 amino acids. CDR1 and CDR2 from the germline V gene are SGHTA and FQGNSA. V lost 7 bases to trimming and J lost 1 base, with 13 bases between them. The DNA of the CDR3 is TGTGCCAGCATCTCCGGGACATCGAACACTGAAGCTTTCTTT. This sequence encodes CASISGTSNTEAFF.

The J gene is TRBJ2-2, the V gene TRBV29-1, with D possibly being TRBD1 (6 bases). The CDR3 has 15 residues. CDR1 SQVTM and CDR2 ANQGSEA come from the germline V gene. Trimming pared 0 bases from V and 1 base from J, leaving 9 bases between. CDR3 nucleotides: TGCAGCGTTGAAGAATGGGGGCAGAACACCGGGGAGCTGTTTTTT. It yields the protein CSVEEWGQNTGELFF.

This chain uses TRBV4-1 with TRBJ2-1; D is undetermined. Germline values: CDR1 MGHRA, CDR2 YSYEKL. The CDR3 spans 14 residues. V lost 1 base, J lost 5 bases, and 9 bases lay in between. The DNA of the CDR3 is TGCGCCAGCAGCCAAGGCGAGCTGGACAATGAGCAGTTCTTC. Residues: CASSQGELDNEQFF.

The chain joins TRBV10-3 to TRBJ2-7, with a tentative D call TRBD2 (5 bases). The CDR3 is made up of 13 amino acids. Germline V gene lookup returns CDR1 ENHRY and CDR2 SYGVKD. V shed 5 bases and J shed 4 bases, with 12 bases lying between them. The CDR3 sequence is CAISPSRGYEQYF. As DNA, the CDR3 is TGTGCCATCAGTCCGAGTCGAGGGTACGAGCAGTACTTC.

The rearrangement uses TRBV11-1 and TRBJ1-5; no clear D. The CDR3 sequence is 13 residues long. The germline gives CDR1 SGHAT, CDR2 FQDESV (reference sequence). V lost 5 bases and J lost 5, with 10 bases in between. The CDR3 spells CASSPHKDQPQHF. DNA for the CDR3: TGTGCCAGCAGCCCCCACAAAGATCAGCCCCAGCATTTT.

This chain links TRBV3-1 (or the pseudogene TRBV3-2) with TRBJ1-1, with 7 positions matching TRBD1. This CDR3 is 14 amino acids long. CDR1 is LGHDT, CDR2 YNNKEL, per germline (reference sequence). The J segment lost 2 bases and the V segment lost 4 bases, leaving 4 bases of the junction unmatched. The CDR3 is CASSRTGDNTEAFF. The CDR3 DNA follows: TGTGCCAGCAGCCGGACAGGAGACAACACTGAAGCTTTCTTT.

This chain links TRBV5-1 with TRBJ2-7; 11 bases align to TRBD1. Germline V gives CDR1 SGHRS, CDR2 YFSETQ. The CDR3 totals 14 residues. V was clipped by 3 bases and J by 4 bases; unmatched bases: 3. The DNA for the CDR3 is TGCGCCAGCAGCTCCTGGGACAGGGGGTACGAGCAGTACTTC. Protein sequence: CASSSWDRGYEQYF.

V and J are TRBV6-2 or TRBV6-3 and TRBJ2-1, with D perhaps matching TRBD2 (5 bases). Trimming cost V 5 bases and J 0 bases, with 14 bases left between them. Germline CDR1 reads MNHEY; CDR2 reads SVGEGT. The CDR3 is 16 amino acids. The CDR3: CASSGGRVSSYNEQFF. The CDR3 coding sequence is TGTGCCAGCAGTGGCGGGCGGGTCAGCTCCTACAATGAGCAGTTCTTC.

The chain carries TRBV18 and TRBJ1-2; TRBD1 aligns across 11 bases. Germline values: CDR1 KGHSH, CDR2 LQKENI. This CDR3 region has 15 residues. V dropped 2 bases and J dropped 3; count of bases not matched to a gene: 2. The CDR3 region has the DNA TGTGCCAGCTCACCAGCGGGACAGGGGGACTATGGCTACACCTTC. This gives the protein CASSPAGQGDYGYTF.

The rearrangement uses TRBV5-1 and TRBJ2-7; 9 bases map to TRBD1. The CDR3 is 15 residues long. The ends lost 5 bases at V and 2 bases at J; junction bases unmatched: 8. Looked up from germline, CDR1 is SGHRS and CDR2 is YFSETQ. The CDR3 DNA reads TGCGCCAGCAGTATGGGACAGGGACTAACCTACGAGCAGTACTTC. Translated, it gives CASSMGQGLTYEQYF.

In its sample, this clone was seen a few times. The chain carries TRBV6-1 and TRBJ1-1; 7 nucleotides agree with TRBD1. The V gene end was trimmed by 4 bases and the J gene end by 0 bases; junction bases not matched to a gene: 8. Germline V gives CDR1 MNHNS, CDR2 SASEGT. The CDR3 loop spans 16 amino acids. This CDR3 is CASSAPYRGLNTEAFF. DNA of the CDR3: TGTGCCAGCAGTGCGCCCTACAGGGGTTTGAACACTGAAGCTTTCTTT.

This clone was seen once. Here the CDR3 reads CASSLGGFSYNEQFF. The CDR3 DNA reads as TGTGCCAGCAGCTTAGGAGGGTTTTCCTACAATGAGCAGTTCTTC. The chain recombines TRBV11-2 with TRBJ2-1; D possibly corresponds to TRBD2 (5 bases). The germline gives CDR1 SGHAT, CDR2 FQNNGV. The CDR3 consists of 15 residues. With 1 base removed from V and 1 base from J, the gap between germline ends came to 8 bases.

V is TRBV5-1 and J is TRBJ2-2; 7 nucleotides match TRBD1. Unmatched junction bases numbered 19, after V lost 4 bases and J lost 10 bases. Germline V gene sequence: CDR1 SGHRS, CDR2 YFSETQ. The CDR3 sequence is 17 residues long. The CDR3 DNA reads TGCGCCAGCAGCCCCGTCGGACAGGTCAGGACCGACGTGGAGCTGTTTTTT. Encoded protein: CASSPVGQVRTDVELFF. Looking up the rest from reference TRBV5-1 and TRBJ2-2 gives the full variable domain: KAGVTQTPRYLIKTRGQQVTLSCSPISGHRSVSWYQQTPGQGLQFLFEYFSETQRNKGNFPGRFSGRQFSNSRSEMNVSTLELGDSALYLCASSPVGQVRTDVELFFGEGSRLTVL.

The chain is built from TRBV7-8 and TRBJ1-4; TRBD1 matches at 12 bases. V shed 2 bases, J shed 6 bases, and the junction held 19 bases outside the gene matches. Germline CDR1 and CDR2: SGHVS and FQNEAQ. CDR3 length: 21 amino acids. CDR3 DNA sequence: TGTGCCAGCAGCTTACGCCCCACAACGCCCGCCGGGACAGGGGGCGATGAAAAACTGTTTTTT. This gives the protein CASSLRPTTPAGTGGDEKLFF. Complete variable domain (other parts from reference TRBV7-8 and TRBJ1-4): GAGVSQSPRYKVAKRGQDVALRCDPISGHVSLFWYQQALGQGPEFLTYFQNEAQLDKSGLPSDRFFAERPEGSVSTLKIQRTQQEDSAVYLCASSLRPTTPAGTGGDEKLFFGSGTQLSVL.